Listed below are T cell receptor beta chains from one sample, sequenced in a study of beta chain features in type 1 diabetes. TCRdb's copy holds only in-frame clones and misses some; the assay was immunoSEQ multiplex PCR. The data hold 630,000 or so clones, with around 15% observed a single time. The specimen sequenced was naive CD4+ T cells from blood. The source of these receptors is a man between 18 and 29 years old with type 1 diabetes. Each CDR3 is given with its conserved first and last residue. D genes are given only for firm matches. Clone sizes are given selectively: once, few, many, or a class where the clone is expanded.

CDR3 protein,CDR3 DNA,clone size,J gene,V gene,D gene
CAISVEVTNTEAFF,TGTGCCATCAGTGTGGAGGTCACGAACACTGAAGCTTTCTTT,few,TRBJ1-1,TRBV10-3,NA
CASSLGQGSYNEQFF,TGTGCCAGCAGCCTGGGACAGGGCTCCTACAATGAGCAGTTCTTC,NA,TRBJ2-1,TRBV5-4,TRBD1
CASSLRSGSSYEQYF,TGTGCCAGCAGCTTACGGAGCGGGAGCTCCTACGAGCAGTACTTC,NA,TRBJ2-7,TRBV7-2,TRBD2
CASSESRGPNYGYTF,TGTGCCAGCAGTGAATCTAGGGGACCGAACTATGGCTACACCTTC,few,TRBJ1-2,TRBV25-1,NA
CASSQFSQLNYGYTF,TGTGCCAGCAGCCAATTCTCGCAGCTTAACTATGGCTACACCTTC,few,TRBJ1-2,TRBV4-2,NA
CASSPKVAGPFLGEQYF,TGTGCCAGCTCACCAAAGGTAGCGGGACCATTTCTGGGCGAGCAGTACTTC,NA,TRBJ2-7,TRBV18,TRBD2
CASSLRRGHEQYF,TGTGCCAGCAGCTTGCGCAGGGGCCACGAGCAGTACTTC,NA,TRBJ2-7,TRBV5-6,NA
CASSTGAGPDTQYF,TGCGCCAGCAGCACTGGAGCGGGTCCAGATACGCAGTATTTT,few,TRBJ2-3,TRBV5-1,NA
CASSDHGDRGNNEQFF,TGCGCCAGCAGTGACCACGGGGACAGGGGGAACAATGAGCAGTTCTTC,NA,TRBJ2-1,TRBV10-2,TRBD1
CAWSRATRDTQYF,TGTGCCTGGAGTCGCGCTACTAGGGATACGCAGTATTTT,NA,TRBJ2-3,TRBV30,NA